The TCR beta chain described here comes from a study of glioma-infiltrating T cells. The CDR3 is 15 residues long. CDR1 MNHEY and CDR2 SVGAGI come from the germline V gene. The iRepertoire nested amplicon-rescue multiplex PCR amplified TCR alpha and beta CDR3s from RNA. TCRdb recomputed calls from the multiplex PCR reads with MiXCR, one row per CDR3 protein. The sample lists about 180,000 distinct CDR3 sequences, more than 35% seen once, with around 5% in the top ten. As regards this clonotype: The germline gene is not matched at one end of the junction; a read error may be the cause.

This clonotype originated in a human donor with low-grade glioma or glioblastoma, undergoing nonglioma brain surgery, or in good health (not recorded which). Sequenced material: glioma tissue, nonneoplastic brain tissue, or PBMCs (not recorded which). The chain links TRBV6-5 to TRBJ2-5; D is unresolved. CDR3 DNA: TGTGCCATCAGTGAGTCCGACTGGTACCAAGAGACCCAGTACTTC. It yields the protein CAISESDWYQETQYF.